The next 3 T cell receptor beta chains were all read from a single sample in a study of blood T cell repertoires in COVID-19. Data came from immunoSEQ multiplex PCR; TCRdb stores just in-frame clones and leaves some out. The sample yields 240,000 or so clones, 85% to 90% seen once. The sample taken for sequencing was PBMCs or T cells enriched from blood (not recorded which). The receptors originated from a man aged 50-59 years who had been exposed to COVID-19.

This chain joins TRBV28 and TRBJ1-6; possibly TRBD1 for D (5 bases). Deletions cut 4 bases from V and 10 bases from J, with 20 bases between. This CDR3 spans 16 amino acids. Germline CDR1 MDHEN, CDR2 SYDVKM. In DNA, the CDR3 is TGTGCCAGCAGTTCAATCCAAACAGGAATTTACTCACCCCTCCACTTT. This translates into CASSSIQTGIYSPLHF.

This chain joins TRBV6-5 and TRBJ2-5; TRBD1 agrees at 9 bases. V was pared by 4 bases and J by 3 bases, with 6 bases of the junction left unmatched. The CDR3 extends over 15 amino acids. From germline, CDR1 is MNHEY and CDR2 SVGAGI. The CDR3 DNA reads TGTGCCAGCAGTTCCTCCGGGACAGGGAAAGAGACCCAGTACTTC. Translating gives CASSSSGTGKETQYF.

This chain's CDR3 is CASSRGASAGETQYF. CDR3 nucleotide sequence: TGTGCCAGCAGCCGGGGGGCTTCGGCTGGGGAGACCCAGTACTTC. The chain couples TRBV7-2 to TRBJ2-5; tentatively, D is TRBD2 (7 bases). The CDR3 spans 15 residues. Germline V CDR1 and CDR2: SGHTA, FQGNSA. Trimming removed 5 bases at V and 5 bases at J, with 18 bases between.